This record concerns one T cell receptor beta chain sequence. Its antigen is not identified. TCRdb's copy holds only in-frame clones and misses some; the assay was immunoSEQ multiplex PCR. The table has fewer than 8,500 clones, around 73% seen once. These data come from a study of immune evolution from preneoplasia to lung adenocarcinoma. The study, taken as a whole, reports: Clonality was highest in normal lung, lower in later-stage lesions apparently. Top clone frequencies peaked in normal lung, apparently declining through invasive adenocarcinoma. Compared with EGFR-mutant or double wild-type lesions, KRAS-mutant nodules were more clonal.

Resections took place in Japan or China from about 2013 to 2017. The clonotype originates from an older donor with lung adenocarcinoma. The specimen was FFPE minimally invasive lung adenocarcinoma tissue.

The CDR3 bases are TGTGCCAGCAGTGAAAGTGGTCCCCAGTACTTC. Amino acid sequence: CASSESGPQYF. This rearrangement joins TRBV6-1 to TRBJ2-5; D ambiguous. Trimming removed 2 bases at V and 9 bases at J, with 7 bases between. The CDR3 sequence is 11 residues long. Germline CDR1 MNHNS, CDR2 SASEGT.